The clone carrying this T cell receptor beta chain was observed once. Its cognate antigen is unknown. This sample was included in a study of vaccination and CD4 T cells after COVID-19. This CDR3 comprises 14 residues. J gave up 6 bases and V 0 bases, and 6 bases lay outside the gene matches. CDR1 and CDR2 (germline): DFQATT, SNEGSKA (reference sequence). Indicated treatment: roughly 10-day PBMC culture with coronavirus spike peptide pools or control peptides (ViraFEST assay). With the Oncomine TCR Beta short-read assay, DNA from cultured CD4+ T cells was sequenced. Each CDR3 protein gets one entry after TCRdb re-called the PCR reads with MiXCR. The sample has roughly 18,000 distinct CDR3 sequences; roughly 50% are singletons.

The receptor was derived from a human donor who had recovered from COVID-19. Sequenced input: CD4+ T cells from blood, cultured in vitro. The V and J genes are TRBV20-1 and TRBJ2-3; 7 positions match TRBD1. CDR3 protein: CSARDQRGRDTQYF. The CDR3 DNA sequence: TGCAGTGCTAGAGATCAGAGGGGGCGGGATACGCAGTATTTT.